This TCR beta chain was identified in a study of response to subunit inactivated influenza vaccine. General observations from the study: Researchers suggested that each seasonal influenza vaccination recruits few new T cells.

This clonotype was counted between two and nine times. The antigen is unknown. A single record per CDR3 protein comes from TCRdb applying MiXCR to the RT-PCR reads. The sample holds 550,000 to 800,000 distinct CDR3 sequences, less than 20% seen once. The receptor comes from a man aged 45-65 years who received an inactivated influenza vaccine. The sample here was PBMCs from blood, taken about 12 days after vaccination.

This CDR3 is CASSSISGSQPQHF. The CDR3 DNA follows: TGTGCCAGCAGCTCTATTTCAGGGAGTCAGCCCCAGCATTTT. The V gene is TRBV5-5, the J gene TRBJ1-5, with D tentatively TRBD1 (5 bases). This CDR3 has 14 amino acids. Per the germline V gene, CDR1 is SGHKS and CDR2 is YYEKEE (reference sequence). Trimming stripped 3 bases from V and 6 bases from J, with 13 bases between. Full variable domain (outside the CDR3, taken from reference TRBV5-5 and TRBJ1-5): DAGVTQSPTHLIKTRGQQVTLRCSPISGHKSVSWYQQVLGQGPQFIFQYYEKEERGRGNFPDRFSARQFPNYSSELNVNALLLGDSALYLCASSSISGSQPQHFGDGTRLSIL.